This T cell receptor beta chain was obtained from a study of breast tumors, draining lymph nodes, adjacent tissues (TCRdb year 2016). Regarding the complete study: The study compared TCR beta repertoires across tumor, adjacent nontumor tissue and axillary lymph nodes from breast cancer patients. The study was designed to assess the relationships and possible T-cell exchange between tumor, surrounding tissue and draining lymph node repertoires in human breast cancer. Points the paper makes about the study in general: The conclusion that tumor T cells originate in lymph nodes was presented as consistent with a hypothesis rather than as directly demonstrated. A scenario in which most tumor T cells derive from the lymph node and then expand within tumor tissue was judged to be consistent with the data. Tumor T-cell repertoires showed less diversity than lymph node repertoires and more diversity than nontumor tissue repertoires, and tumor T-cell repertoires showed preferential V and J gene usage. In luminal-like breast cancer, tumor and nontumor tissue repertoires resembled each other significantly more than in basal-like breast cancer.

This clonotype was found many times. No antigen is known for it. Nothing much larger sits one base from this clone, and base qualities are not available. Sequencing was performed on an Illumina HiSeq 2000. TCR beta chain libraries were generated through multiplex PCR amplification. The amplified TCR beta chain products were analyzed by high-throughput sequencing. Using fastp trimming at Q25 and MiXCR clonotype assembly, TCRdb reanalyzed the public sequencing data and kept in-frame beta chains. For every CDR3 protein sequence, its rows merge into one entry that carries the most common genes and DNA. The sample has some 85,000 distinct CDR3 sequences on record, approximately 30% of them singletons. The top ten clones comprise 8.1% of the sample. The axillary draining lymph nodes of breast cancer patients were the source of the lymph node samples. The CDR3 holds 12 amino acids from the cysteine to the phenylalanine. CDR3 DNA is the only sequence kept; it has 36 bases, read in frame from the first base. The germline V gene (reference sequence) sets CDR1 to LNHNV and CDR2 to YYDKDF. V is cut by 5 bases and J by 5 bases, and the space between the germline ends is 6 bases.

Sequenced sample: axillary lymph node tissue. The sequence links TRBV15 to TRBJ2-2, and TRBD2 may be the D gene, going by 6 matching bases. The TCR was taken from a female donor with breast cancer. Some clones in this sample may be carry-over from other donors' samples. CDR3 protein: CATSAGTGELFF. The base sequence is TGTGCCACCAGCGCGGGGACCGGGGAGCTGTTTTTT.